What follows describes a single T cell receptor (beta chain). These data originate in a study of PD-1 blockade in classical Hodgkin lymphoma. Only in-frame clones appear in the TCRdb table, and some are missing; sequencing was by immunoSEQ multiplex PCR. The table lists fewer than 75,000 clones, around 89% of them singletons. The germline V gene has CDR1 SEHNR and CDR2 FQNEAQ (reference sequence). Germline trimming cut 6 bases from V and 2 bases from J; bases unmatched to any gene: 10. The CDR3 is 16 residues long. Patients all relapsed after autologous stem cell transplantation, and there was variation in brentuximab vedotin exposure.

The sample was peripheral blood mononuclear cells (PBMCs), taken before the second cycle of nivolumab. The TCR was taken from a human donor with classical Hodgkin lymphoma. This chain links TRBV7-9 with TRBJ2-3, with 8 positions matching TRBD2. CDR3 protein: CASRHPIAGSTDTQYF. The CDR3 DNA follows: TGTGCCAGCAGACACCCCATAGCGGGGTCCACAGATACGCAGTATTTT.